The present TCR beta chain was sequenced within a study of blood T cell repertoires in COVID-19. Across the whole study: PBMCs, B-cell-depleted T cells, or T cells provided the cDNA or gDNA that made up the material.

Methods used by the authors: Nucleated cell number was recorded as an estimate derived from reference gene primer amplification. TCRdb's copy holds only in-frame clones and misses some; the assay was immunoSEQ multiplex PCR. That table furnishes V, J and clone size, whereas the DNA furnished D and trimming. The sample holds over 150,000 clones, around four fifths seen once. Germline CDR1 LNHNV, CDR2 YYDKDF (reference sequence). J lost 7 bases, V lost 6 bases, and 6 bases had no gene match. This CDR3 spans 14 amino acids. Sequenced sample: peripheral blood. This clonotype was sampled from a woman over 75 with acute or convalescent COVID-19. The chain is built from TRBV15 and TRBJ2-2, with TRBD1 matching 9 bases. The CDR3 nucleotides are TGTGCCACCAGGGGACAGGGCGCTTTCGGGGAGCTGTTTTTT. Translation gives CATRGQGAFGELFF.